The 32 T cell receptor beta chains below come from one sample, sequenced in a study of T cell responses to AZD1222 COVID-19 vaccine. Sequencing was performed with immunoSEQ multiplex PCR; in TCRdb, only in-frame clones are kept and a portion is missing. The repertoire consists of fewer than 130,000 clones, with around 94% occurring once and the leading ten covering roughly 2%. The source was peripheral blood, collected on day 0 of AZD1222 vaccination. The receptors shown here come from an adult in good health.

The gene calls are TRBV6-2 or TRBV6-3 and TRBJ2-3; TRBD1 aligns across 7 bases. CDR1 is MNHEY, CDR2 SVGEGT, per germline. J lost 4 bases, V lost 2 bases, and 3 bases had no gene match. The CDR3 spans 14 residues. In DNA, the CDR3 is TGTGCCAGCAGTTACGAGGACAGGCCAGATACGCAGTATTTT. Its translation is CASSYEDRPDTQYF.

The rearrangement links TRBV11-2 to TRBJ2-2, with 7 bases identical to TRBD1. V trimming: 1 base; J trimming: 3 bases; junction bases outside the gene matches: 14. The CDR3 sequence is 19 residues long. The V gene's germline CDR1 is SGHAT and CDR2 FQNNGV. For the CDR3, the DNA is TGTGCCAGCAGCTTAGTGCTCCCGGGACAGCCACCTTACACCGGGGAGCTGTTTTTT. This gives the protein CASSLVLPGQPPYTGELFF.

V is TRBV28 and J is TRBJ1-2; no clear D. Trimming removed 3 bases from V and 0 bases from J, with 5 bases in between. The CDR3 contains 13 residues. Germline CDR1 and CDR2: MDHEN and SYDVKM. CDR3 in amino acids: CASSFPANYGYTF. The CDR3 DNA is TGTGCCAGCAGTTTTCCAGCTAACTATGGCTACACCTTC.

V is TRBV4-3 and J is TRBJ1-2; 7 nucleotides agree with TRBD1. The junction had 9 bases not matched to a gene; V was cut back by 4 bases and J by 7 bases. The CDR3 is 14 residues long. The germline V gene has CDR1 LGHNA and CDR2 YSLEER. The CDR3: CASSLYGQAGGYTF. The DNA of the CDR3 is TGCGCCAGCAGCCTTTATGGACAGGCGGGTGGCTACACCTTC.

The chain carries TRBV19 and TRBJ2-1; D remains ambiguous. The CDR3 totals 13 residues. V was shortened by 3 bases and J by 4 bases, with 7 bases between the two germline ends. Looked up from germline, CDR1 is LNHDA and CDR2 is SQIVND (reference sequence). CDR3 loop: CASSIGLYNEQFF. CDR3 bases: TGTGCCAGTAGTATTGGCCTTTACAATGAGCAGTTCTTC.

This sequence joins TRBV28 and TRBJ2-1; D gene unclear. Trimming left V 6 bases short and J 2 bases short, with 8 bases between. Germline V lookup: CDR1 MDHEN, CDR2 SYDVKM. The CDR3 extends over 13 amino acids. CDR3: CASSPTTYNEQFF. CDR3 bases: TGTGCCAGCAGCCCAACTACCTACAATGAGCAGTTCTTC. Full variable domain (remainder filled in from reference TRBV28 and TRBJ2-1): DVKVTQSSRYLVKRTGEKVFLECVQDMDHENMFWYRQDPGLGLRLIYFSYDVKMKEKGDIPEGYSVSREKKERFSLILESASTNQTSMYLCASSPTTYNEQFFGPGTRLTVL.

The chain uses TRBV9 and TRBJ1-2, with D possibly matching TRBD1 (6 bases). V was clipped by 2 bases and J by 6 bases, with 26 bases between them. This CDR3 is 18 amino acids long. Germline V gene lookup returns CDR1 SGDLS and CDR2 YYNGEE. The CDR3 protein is CASSVSRLEGGRGNGYTF. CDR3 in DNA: TGTGCCAGCAGCGTGTCCCGCCTCGAAGGGGGGCGGGGGAATGGCTACACCTTC.

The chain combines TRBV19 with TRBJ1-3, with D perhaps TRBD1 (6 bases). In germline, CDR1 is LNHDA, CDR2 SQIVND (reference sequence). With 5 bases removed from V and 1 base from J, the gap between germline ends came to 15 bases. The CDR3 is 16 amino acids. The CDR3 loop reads CASSSRPGHSGNTIYF. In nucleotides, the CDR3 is TGTGCCAGTAGTTCTCGACCGGGACATTCTGGAAACACCATATATTTT.

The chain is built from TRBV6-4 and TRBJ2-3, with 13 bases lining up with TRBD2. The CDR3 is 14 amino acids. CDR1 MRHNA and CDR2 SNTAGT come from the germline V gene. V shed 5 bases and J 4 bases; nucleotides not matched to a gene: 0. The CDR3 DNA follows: TGTGCCAGCAGTACTAGCGGGGGGGCAGATACGCAGTATTTT. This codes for CASSTSGGADTQYF.

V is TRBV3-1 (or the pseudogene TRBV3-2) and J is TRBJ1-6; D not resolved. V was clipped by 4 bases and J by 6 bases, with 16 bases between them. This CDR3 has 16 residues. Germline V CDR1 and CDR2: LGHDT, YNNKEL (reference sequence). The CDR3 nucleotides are TGTGCCAGCAGCCTAAGAGGCCTGGGTGGTAATTCACCCCTCCACTTT. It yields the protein CASSLRGLGGNSPLHF.

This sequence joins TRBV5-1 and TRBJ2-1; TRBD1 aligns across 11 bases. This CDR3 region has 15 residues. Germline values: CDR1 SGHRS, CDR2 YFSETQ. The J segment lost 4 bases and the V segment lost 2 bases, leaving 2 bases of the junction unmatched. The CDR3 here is CASSLGTGGYNEQFF. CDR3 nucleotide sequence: TGCGCCAGCAGCTTAGGGACAGGGGGATACAATGAGCAGTTCTTC.

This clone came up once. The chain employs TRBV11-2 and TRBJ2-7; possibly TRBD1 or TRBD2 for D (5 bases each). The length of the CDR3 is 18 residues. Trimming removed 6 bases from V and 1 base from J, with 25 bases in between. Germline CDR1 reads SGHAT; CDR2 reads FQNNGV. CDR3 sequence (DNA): TGTGCCAGCAGTCTTAGCGTTACAGGCTGGGGCTCTTCCTACGAGCAGTACTTC. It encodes CASSLSVTGWGSSYEQYF.

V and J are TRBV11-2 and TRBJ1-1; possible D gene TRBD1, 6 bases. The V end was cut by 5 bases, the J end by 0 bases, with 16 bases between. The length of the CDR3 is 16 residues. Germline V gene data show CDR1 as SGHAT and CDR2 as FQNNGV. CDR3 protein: CASSEHPQGMNTEAFF. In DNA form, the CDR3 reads TGTGCCAGCAGCGAACACCCACAGGGTATGAACACTGAAGCTTTCTTT.

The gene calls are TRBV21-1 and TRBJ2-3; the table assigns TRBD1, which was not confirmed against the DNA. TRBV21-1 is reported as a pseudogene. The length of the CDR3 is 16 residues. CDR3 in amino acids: CASTLRQGGRTDTQYF. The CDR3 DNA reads TGTGCCAGCACCCTCAGACAGGGAGGCCGCACAGATACGCAGTATTTT.

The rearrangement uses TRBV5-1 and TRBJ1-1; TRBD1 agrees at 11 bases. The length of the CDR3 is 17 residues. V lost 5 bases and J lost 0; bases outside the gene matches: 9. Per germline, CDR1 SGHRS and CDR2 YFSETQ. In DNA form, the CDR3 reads TGCGCCAGCAGTTCATCCGGACAGGGGGCAGTGAACACTGAAGCTTTCTTT. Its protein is CASSSSGQGAVNTEAFF.

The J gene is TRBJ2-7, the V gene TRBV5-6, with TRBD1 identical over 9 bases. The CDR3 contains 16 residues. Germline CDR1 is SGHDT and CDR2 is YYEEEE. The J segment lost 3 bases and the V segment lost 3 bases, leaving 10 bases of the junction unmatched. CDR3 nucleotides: TGTGCCAGCAGCTCGTACAGGGGGCGGCAAAACTACGAGCAGTACTTC. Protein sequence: CASSSYRGRQNYEQYF.

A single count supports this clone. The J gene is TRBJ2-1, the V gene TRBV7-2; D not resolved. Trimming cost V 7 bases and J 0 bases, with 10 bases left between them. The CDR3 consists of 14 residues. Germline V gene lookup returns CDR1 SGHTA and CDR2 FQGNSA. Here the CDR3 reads CASTPGPSYNEQFF. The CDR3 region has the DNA TGTGCCAGCACGCCGGGTCCCTCCTACAATGAGCAGTTCTTC.

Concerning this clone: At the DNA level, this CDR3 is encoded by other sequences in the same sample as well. The CDR3 protein is CASSLGGYSNQPQHF. In nucleotides, the CDR3 is TGTGCCAGCAGCCTCGGGGGTTATAGCAATCAGCCCCAGCATTTT. The J gene is TRBJ1-5, the V gene TRBV7-9; possible D gene TRBD1, 5 bases. Germline V gene sequence: CDR1 SEHNR, CDR2 FQNEAQ (reference sequence). The CDR3 consists of 15 residues. V lost 5 bases and J lost 0, with 11 bases in between. Together with reference TRBV7-9 and TRBJ1-5, the CDR3 gives the full variable domain: DTGVSQNPRHKITKRGQNVTFRCDPISEHNRLYWYRQTLGQGPEFLTYFQNEAQLEKSRLLSDRFSAERPKGSFSTLEIQRTEQGDSAMYLCASSLGGYSNQPQHFGDGTRLSIL.

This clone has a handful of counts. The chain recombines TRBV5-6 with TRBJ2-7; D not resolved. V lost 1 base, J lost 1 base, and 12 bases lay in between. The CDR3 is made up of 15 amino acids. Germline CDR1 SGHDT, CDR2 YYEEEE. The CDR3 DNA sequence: TGTGCCAGCAGCTTGAGGACCTTAAAGTCCTACGAGCAGTACTTC. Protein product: CASSLRTLKSYEQYF.

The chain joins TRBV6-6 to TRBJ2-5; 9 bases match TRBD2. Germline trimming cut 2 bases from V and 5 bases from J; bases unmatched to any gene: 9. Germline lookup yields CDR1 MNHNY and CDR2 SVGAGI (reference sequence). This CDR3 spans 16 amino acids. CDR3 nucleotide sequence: TGTGCCAGCAGTTACCCGGCGGGAGGGCCCGGGGAGACCCAGTACTTC. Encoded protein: CASSYPAGGPGETQYF.

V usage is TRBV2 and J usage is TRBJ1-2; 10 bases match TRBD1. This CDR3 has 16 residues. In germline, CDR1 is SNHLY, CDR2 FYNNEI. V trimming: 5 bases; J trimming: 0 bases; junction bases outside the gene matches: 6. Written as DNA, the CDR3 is TGTGCCAGCAGTCCCGGGACAGGGGTATCTAACTATGGCTACACCTTC. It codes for CASSPGTGVSNYGYTF.

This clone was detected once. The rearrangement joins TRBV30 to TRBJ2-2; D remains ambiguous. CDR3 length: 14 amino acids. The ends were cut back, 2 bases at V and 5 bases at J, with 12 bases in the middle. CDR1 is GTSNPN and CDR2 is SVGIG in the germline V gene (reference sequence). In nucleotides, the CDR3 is TGTGCCTGGAGTTTGGGAAGGATTACCGGGGAGCTGTTTTTT. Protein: CAWSLGRITGELFF.

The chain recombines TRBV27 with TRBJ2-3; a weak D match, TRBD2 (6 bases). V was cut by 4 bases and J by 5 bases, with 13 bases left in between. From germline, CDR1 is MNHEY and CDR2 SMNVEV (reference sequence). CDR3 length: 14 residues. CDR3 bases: TGTGCCAGCAGTTCTACGGGGGATGGAGATACGCAGTATTTT. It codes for CASSSTGDGDTQYF.

CDR3 nucleotide sequence: TGCGCCAGCAGTGACAGGGGGGCCGGGGAGCTGTTTTTT. Translation gives CASSDRGAGELFF. The chain is built from TRBV10-1 and TRBJ2-2; the D gene is possibly TRBD1 (7 bases). Germline CDR1 and CDR2: WNHNN and SYGVQD (reference sequence). The CDR3 sequence is 13 residues long. Trimming removed 3 bases from V and 6 bases from J, with 8 bases in between.

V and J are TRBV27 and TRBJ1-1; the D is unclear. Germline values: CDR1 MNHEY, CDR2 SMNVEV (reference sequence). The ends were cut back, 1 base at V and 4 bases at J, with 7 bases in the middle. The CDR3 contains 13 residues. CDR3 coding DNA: TGTGCCAGCAGTTTATGGTCCAGCACTGAAGCTTTCTTT. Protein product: CASSLWSSTEAFF.

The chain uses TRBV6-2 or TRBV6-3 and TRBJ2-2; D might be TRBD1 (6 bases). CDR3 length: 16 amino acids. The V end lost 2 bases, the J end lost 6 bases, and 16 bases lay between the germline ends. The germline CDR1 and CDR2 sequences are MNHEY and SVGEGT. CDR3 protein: CASSYGEIRGSGELFF. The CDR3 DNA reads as TGTGCCAGCAGTTACGGCGAAATCAGGGGTTCCGGGGAGCTGTTTTTT.

CDR3 residues: CASSLTGWNDEQFF. CDR3 bases: TGCGCCAGCAGCTTGACAGGGTGGAACGATGAGCAGTTCTTC. The genes are TRBV5-1 and TRBJ2-1, with TRBD1 as a possible D gene (6 bases). The germline V gene encodes CDR1 SGHRS and CDR2 YFSETQ. Trimming took 1 base from V and 8 from J, leaving 13 bases between them. The CDR3 loop spans 14 amino acids.

CDR3 loop: CSVFGTSGAQETQYF. CDR3 nucleotide sequence: TGCAGCGTCTTCGGGACTAGCGGGGCCCAAGAGACCCAGTACTTC. The chain uses TRBV29-1 and TRBJ2-5; 13 nucleotides line up with TRBD2. The CDR3 contains 15 residues. Germline lookup yields CDR1 SQVTM and CDR2 ANQGSEA. The V and J ends lost 6 bases and 1 base, in that order; junction bases with no gene match: 5.

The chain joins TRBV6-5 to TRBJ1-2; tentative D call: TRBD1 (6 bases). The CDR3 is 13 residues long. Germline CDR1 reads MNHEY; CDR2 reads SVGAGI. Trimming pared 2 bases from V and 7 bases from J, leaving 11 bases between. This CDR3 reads CASSYRGGVGYTF. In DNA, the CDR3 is TGTGCCAGCAGTTACCGAGGGGGGGTTGGCTACACCTTC.

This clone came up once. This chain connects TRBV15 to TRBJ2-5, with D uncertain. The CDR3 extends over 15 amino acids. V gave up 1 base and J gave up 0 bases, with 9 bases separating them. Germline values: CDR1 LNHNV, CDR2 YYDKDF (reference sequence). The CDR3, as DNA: TGTGCCACCAGCAGAGTACTAAGGTACCAAGAGACCCAGTACTTC. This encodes CATSRVLRYQETQYF.

The CDR3 DNA reads as TGTGCCAGCAGTTACCAGGACACTAGTAATTCACCCCTCCACTTT. Amino acids: CASSYQDTSNSPLHF. The V call is TRBV6-2 or TRBV6-3, the J call TRBJ1-6, with a tentative D call TRBD1 (5 bases). CDR3 length: 15 residues. V was shortened by 2 bases and J by 6 bases, with 11 bases between the two germline ends. Per germline, CDR1 MNHEY and CDR2 SVGEGT.

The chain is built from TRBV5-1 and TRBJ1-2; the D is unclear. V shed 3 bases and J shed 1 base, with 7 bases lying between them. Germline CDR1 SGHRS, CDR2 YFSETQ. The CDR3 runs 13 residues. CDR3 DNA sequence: TGCGCCAGCAGCTCAAGTATTAACTATGGCTACACCTTC. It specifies CASSSSINYGYTF.